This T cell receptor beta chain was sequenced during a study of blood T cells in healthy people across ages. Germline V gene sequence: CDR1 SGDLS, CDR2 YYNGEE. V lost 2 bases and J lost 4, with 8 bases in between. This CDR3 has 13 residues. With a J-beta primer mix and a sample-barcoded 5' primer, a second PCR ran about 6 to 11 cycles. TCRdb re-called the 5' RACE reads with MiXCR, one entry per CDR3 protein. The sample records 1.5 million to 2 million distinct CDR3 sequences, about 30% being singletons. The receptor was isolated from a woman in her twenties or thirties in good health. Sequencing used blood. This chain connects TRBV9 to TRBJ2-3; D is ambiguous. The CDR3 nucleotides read TGTGCCAGCAGCGTTGAGGTTGCAGATACGCAGTATTTT. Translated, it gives CASSVEVADTQYF.